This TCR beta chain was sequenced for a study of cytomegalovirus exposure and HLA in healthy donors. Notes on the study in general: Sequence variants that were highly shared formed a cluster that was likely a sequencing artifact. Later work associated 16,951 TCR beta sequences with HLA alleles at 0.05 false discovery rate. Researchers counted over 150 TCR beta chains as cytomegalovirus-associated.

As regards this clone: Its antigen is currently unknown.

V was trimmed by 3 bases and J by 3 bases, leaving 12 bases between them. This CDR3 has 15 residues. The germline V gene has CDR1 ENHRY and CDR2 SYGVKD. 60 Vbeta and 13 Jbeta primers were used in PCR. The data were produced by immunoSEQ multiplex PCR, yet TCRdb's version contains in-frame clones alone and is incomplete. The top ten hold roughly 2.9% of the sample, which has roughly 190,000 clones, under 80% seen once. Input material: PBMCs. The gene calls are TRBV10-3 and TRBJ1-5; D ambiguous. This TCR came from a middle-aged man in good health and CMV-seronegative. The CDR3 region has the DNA TGTGCCATCAGTGACGCCGGGAAAACCAATCAGCCCCAGCATTTT. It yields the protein CAISDAGKTNQPQHF.